A single sample gave rise to the 15 T cell receptor beta chains below, sequenced in a study of T cell responses to AZD1222 COVID-19 vaccine. The data were produced by immunoSEQ multiplex PCR, yet TCRdb's version contains in-frame clones alone and is incomplete. The data contain around 140,000 clones, more than 80% of them singletons. Sequencing used peripheral blood, obtained on day 0 of MenACWY control vaccination. These receptors all come from an adult in good health.

The J gene is TRBJ2-7, the V gene TRBV2; tentative D call: TRBD1 (5 bases). V shed 9 bases and J shed 2 bases, with 11 bases lying between them. This CDR3 is 12 amino acids long. Germline V gives CDR1 SNHLY, CDR2 FYNNEI. The DNA for the CDR3 is TGTGCCAGTCGGACACGAGCCTACGAGCAGTACTTC. It yields the protein CASRTRAYEQYF.

The chain joins TRBV28 to TRBJ1-5, with D possibly being TRBD1 (5 bases). The CDR3 consists of 14 residues. With 3 bases removed from V and 6 bases from J, the gap between germline ends came to 12 bases. Per the germline V gene, CDR1 is MDHEN and CDR2 is SYDVKM. This CDR3 reads CASSFQGRGQPQHF. DNA of the CDR3: TGTGCCAGCAGTTTTCAGGGCCGTGGTCAGCCCCAGCATTTT.

The chain joins TRBV11-3 to TRBJ1-3, with D tentatively TRBD1 (5 bases). V was cut by 5 bases and J by 0 bases, with 14 bases left in between. CDR3 length: 16 residues. The germline gives CDR1 SGHNT, CDR2 YENEEA. The CDR3 region is CASSLGNGASGNTIYF. CDR3 nucleotide sequence: TGTGCCAGCAGCCTAGGGAACGGGGCCTCTGGAAACACCATATATTTT.

The chain carries TRBV7-9 and TRBJ1-4; TRBD1 aligns across 7 bases. J lost 3 bases, V lost 5 bases, and 3 bases had no gene match. Germline assignment: CDR1 SEHNR and CDR2 FQNEAQ (reference sequence). CDR3 length: 14 amino acids. The CDR3: CASSPGTANEKLFF. Written as DNA, the CDR3 is TGTGCCAGCAGCCCAGGGACAGCTAATGAAAAACTGTTTTTT.

This chain connects TRBV5-1 to TRBJ1-2; a weak D match, TRBD1 (6 bases). This CDR3 is 16 amino acids long. V lost 0 bases and J lost 0, with 12 bases in between. Germline assignment: CDR1 SGHRS and CDR2 YFSETQ. The CDR3 loop reads CASSLASPGANYGYTF. CDR3 coding DNA: TGCGCCAGCAGCTTGGCGAGCCCAGGGGCTAACTATGGCTACACCTTC. Based on the CDR3 plus reference TRBV5-1 and TRBJ1-2, the full variable domain is KAGVTQTPRYLIKTRGQQVTLSCSPISGHRSVSWYQQTPGQGLQFLFEYFSETQRNKGNFPGRFSGRQFSNSRSEMNVSTLELGDSALYLCASSLASPGANYGYTFGSGTRLTVV.

The chain carries TRBV28 and TRBJ2-7; D is uncertain. The V end lost 8 bases, the J end lost 5 bases, and 16 bases lay between the germline ends. Germline V gene sequence: CDR1 MDHEN, CDR2 SYDVKM. There are 13 residues in the CDR3. The CDR3 coding sequence is TGTGCCAGCTTACAGTTAGGGTTTGACGAGCAGTACTTC. Translation gives CASLQLGFDEQYF. The full variable domain, with the rest looked up from reference TRBV28 and TRBJ2-7, is DVKVTQSSRYLVKRTGEKVFLECVQDMDHENMFWYRQDPGLGLRLIYFSYDVKMKEKGDIPEGYSVSREKKERFSLILESASTNQTSMYLCASLQLGFDEQYFGPGTRLTVT.

The chain recombines TRBV5-8 with TRBJ1-4; D is perhaps TRBD1 (5 bases). This CDR3 is 13 amino acids long. V dropped 4 bases and J dropped 8 bases, with 12 bases sitting between them. The germline V gene encodes CDR1 SGHTS and CDR2 YDEGEE. The CDR3 here is CASSPGWGEKLFF. Here the CDR3 DNA reads TGTGCCAGCAGCCCAGGATGGGGCGAAAAACTGTTTTTT.

This chain links TRBV9 with TRBJ1-6; no clear D. This CDR3 is built from 17 residues. Trimming took 0 bases from V and 9 from J, leaving 19 bases between them. CDR1 SGDLS and CDR2 YYNGEE come from the germline V gene. CDR3 residues: CASSVADRDMGRSPLHF. The CDR3 DNA reads TGTGCCAGCAGCGTAGCAGATCGGGATATGGGCCGTTCACCCCTCCACTTT.

The chain carries TRBV6-2 or TRBV6-3 and TRBJ2-1, with 8 bases aligning to TRBD2. The CDR3 has 16 residues. Germline CDR1 MNHEY, CDR2 SVGEGT. With V trimmed by 4 bases and J by 2 bases, 7 bases remained unmatched. CDR3 sequence (DNA): TGTGCCAGCAGTTTCCTGGCGGGGGGTGCCTACAATGAGCAGTTCTTC. Its protein product is CASSFLAGGAYNEQFF.

The chain carries TRBV5-1 and TRBJ2-5, with TRBD1 matching 7 bases. Germline loops: CDR1 SGHRS, CDR2 YFSETQ. Unmatched junction bases numbered 5, after V lost 4 bases and J lost 2 bases. The CDR3 totals 14 residues. The CDR3 is CASSLTGFQETQYF. The CDR3, as DNA: TGCGCCAGCAGCCTGACAGGGTTTCAAGAGACCCAGTACTTC.

The chain couples TRBV19 to TRBJ1-6; D perhaps matches TRBD1 (5 bases). The length of the CDR3 is 16 residues. Trimming removed 6 bases from V and 0 bases from J, with 12 bases in between. Germline V gives CDR1 LNHDA, CDR2 SQIVND (reference sequence). In DNA form, the CDR3 reads TGTGCCAGTAGCCCAGGGATGATCTCCTATAATTCACCCCTCCACTTT. Protein product: CASSPGMISYNSPLHF.

The genes are TRBV4-2 and TRBJ1-2, with unresolved D. The CDR3 runs to 13 residues. Trimming left V 4 bases short and J 3 bases short, with 9 bases between. Per the germline V gene, CDR1 is LGHNA and CDR2 is YNFKEQ. CDR3 sequence reads: CASSPREDYGYTF. CDR3 nucleotide sequence: TGTGCCAGCAGCCCGCGGGAGGACTATGGCTACACCTTC.

The chain links TRBV27 to TRBJ2-3; no clear D gene. The CDR3 extends over 13 amino acids. Per the germline V gene, CDR1 is MNHEY and CDR2 is SMNVEV (reference sequence). Deletions cut 4 bases from V and 4 bases from J, with 9 bases between. CDR3 loop: CASSSLRSDTQYF. CDR3 DNA sequence: TGTGCCAGCAGTTCGCTCCGGTCAGATACGCAGTATTTT.

The chain couples TRBV6-5 to TRBJ2-1, with a weak D call TRBD1 (7 bases). V lost 2 bases and J lost 14, with 16 bases in between. CDR1 MNHEY and CDR2 SVGAGI come from the germline V gene. This CDR3 contains 13 residues. CDR3 loop: CASSYRRGRREFF. The DNA for the CDR3 is TGTGCCAGCAGTTACAGGAGGGGGCGCAGGGAGTTCTTC.

The chain combines TRBV6-5 with TRBJ1-1, with 7 nucleotides matching TRBD1. CDR1 and CDR2 from the germline V gene are MNHEY and SVGAGI. The CDR3 consists of 16 residues. The ends lost 5 bases at V and 4 bases at J; junction bases unmatched: 13. This chain's CDR3 is CASSHFRGSMGTEAFF. The CDR3 coding sequence is TGTGCCAGCAGTCACTTCAGGGGGTCCATGGGCACTGAAGCTTTCTTT.